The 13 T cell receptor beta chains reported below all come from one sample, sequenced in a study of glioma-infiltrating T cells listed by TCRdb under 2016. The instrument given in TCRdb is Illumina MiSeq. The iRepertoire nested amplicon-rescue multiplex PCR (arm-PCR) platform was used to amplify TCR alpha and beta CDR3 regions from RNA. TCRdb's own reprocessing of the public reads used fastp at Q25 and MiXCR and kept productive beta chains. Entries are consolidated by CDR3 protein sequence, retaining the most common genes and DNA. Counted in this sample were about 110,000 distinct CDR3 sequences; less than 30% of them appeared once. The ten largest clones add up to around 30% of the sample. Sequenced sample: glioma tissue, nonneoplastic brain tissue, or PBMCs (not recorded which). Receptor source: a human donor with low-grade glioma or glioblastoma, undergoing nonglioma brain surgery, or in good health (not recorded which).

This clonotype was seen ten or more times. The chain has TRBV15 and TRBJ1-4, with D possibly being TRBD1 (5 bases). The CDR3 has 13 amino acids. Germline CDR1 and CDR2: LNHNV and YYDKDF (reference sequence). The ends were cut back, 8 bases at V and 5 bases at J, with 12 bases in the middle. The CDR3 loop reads CATCAGRNEKLFF. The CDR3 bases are TGTGCCACCTGCGCAGGGCGGAATGAAAAACTGTTTTTT.

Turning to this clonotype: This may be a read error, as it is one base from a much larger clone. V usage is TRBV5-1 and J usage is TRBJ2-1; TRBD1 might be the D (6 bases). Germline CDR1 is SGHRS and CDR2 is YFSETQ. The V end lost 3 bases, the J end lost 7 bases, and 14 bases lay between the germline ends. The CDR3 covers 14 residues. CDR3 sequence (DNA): TGCGCCAGCAGCTCGGGACATCCGACAAATGAGCAGTTCTTC. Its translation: CASSSGHPTNEQFF.

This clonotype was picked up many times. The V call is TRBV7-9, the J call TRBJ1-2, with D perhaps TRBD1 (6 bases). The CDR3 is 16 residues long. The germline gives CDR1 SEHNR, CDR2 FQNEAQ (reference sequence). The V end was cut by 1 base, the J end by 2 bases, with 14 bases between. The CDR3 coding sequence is TGTGCCAGCAGCTTAGGAATCGGAGGGGGGAACTATGGCTACACCTTC. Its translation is CASSLGIGGGNYGYTF. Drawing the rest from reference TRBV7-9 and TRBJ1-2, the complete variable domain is DTGVSQNPRHKITKRGQNVTFRCDPISEHNRLYWYRQTLGQGPEFLTYFQNEAQLEKSRLLSDRFSAERPKGSFSTLEIQRTEQGDSAMYLCASSLGIGGGNYGYTFGSGTRLTVV.

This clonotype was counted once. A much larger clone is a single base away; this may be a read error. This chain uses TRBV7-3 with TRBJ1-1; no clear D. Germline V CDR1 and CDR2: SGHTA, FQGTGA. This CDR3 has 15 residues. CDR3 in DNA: TGTGCCAGCAGCCCCCTGACATACATGAACACTAAAGCTTTCTTT. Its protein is CASSPLTYMNTKAFF.

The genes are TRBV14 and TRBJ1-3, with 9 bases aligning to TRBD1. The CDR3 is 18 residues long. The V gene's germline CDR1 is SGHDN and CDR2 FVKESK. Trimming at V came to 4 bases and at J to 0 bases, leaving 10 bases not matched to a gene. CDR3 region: CASSRTGADASSGNTIYF. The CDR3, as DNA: TGTGCCAGCAGCCGGACAGGGGCGGACGCGAGCTCTGGAAACACCATATATTTT. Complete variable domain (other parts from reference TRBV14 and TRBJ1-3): EAGVTQFPSHSVIEKGQTVTLRCDPISGHDNLYWYRRVMGKEIKFLLHFVKESKQDESGMPNNRFLAERTGGTYSTLKVQPAELEDSGVYFCASSRTGADASSGNTIYFGEGSWLTVV.

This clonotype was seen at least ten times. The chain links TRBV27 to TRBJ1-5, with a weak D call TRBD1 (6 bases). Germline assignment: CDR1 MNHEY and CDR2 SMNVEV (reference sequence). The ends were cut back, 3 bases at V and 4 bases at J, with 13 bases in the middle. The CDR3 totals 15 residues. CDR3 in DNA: TGTGCCAGCAGTTTCCGACAGGCAACTAATCAGCCCCAGCATTTT. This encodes CASSFRQATNQPQHF.

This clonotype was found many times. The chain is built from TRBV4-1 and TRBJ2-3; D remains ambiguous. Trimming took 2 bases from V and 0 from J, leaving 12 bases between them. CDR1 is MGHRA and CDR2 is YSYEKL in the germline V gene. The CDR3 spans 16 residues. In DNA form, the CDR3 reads TGCGCCAGCAGCCAAATGCGTTCGGAGAGCACAGATACGCAGTATTTT. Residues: CASSQMRSESTDTQYF.

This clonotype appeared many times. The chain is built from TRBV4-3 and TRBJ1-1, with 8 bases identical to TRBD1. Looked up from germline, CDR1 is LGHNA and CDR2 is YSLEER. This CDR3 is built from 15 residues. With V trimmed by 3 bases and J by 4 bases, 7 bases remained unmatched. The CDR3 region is CASSHRTGLGTEAFF. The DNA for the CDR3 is TGCGCCAGCAGCCATCGGACAGGGTTAGGCACTGAAGCTTTCTTT.

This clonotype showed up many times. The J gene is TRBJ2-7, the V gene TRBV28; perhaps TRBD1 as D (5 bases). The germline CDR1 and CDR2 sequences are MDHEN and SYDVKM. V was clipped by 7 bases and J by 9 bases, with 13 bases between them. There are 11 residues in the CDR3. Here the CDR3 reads CASKDTTGQYF. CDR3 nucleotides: TGTGCCAGCAAGGACACTACGGGGCAGTACTTC.

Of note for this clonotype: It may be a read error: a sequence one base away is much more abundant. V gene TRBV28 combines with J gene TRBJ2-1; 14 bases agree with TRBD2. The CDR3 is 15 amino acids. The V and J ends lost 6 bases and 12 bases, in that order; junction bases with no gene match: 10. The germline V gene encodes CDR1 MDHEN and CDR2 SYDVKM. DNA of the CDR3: TGTGCCAGCAGCCGATCGGGGACTAGCGGGAGTGGGCAGTTCTTC. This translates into CASSRSGTSGSGQFF. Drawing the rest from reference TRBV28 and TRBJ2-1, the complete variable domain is DVKVTQSSRYLVKRTGEKVFLECVQDMDHENMFWYRQDPGLGLRLIYFSYDVKMKEKGDIPEGYSVSREKKERFSLILESASTNQTSMYLCASSRSGTSGSGQFFGPGTRLTVL.

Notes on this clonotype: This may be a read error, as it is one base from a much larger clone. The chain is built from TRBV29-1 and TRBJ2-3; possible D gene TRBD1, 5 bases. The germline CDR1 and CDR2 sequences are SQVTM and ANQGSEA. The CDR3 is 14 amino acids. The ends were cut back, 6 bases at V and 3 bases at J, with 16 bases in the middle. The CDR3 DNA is TGCAGCGTGCCCTGGGCAGGGCTTACAGATACGCAGTATTTT. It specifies CSVPWAGLTDTQYF.

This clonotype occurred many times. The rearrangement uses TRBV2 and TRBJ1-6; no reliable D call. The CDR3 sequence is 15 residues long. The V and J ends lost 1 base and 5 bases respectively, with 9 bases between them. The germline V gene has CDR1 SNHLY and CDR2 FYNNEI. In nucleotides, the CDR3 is TGTGCCAGCAGTGAAGTCGTAGGAAATAATTCACCCCTCCACTTT. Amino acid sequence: CASSEVVGNNSPLHF.

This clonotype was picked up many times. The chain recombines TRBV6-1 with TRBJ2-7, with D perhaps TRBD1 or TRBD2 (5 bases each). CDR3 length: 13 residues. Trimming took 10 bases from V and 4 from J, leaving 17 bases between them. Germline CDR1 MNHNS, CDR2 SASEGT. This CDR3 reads CATELVQGYEQYF. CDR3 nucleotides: TGTGCCACGGAACTAGTCCAGGGTTACGAGCAGTACTTC.